The rows below give T cell receptor beta chains drawn from one sample of a study of T-cell memory formation after mild COVID-19. TCRdb reprocessed the 5' RACE reads with MiXCR, giving one entry per CDR3 protein. Among more than 350,000 distinct CDR3 sequences listed, roughly 21% were seen once. The sample consisted of PBMCs or a T cell subset sorted from them (not recorded which). The receptors originated from an adult woman who had mild COVID-19 (a few samples of this study predate the infection). Cell type and time point are not known. CDR3s include the opening cysteine and the closing phenylalanine or tryptophan. D genes are given only for firm matches. The size entry is marked missing in some rows and otherwise reads once, few, many or a size class.

clone size	D gene	J gene	V gene	CDR3 protein	CDR3 DNA
.	TRBD2	TRBJ2-2	TRBV7-6	CAAGEAGRSNTGKLFF	TGTGCCGCGGGGGAAGCGGGGCGATCGAACACCGGGAAGCTGTTTTTT
.	.	TRBJ1-2	TRBV20-1	CSARVVPSGDYGYTF	TGCAGTGCTAGGGTAGTACCATCTGGGGACTATGGCTACACCTTC
few	TRBD1	TRBJ1-2	TRBV29-1	CSVHPTGPNYGYTF	TGCAGCGTTCACCCGACAGGGCCCAACTATGGCTACACCTTC
.	.	TRBJ2-7	TRBV4-2	CASSLEQKAPEQYF	TGTGCCAGCAGCCTGGAACAAAAGGCCCCCGAGCAGTACTTC
.	.	TRBJ2-2	TRBV6-5	CASSYAGPNTGELFF	TGTGCCAGCAGTTACGCGGGCCCGAACACCGGGGAGCTGTTTTTT
few	.	TRBJ2-3	TRBV5-5	CASSLAGGALTDTQYF	TGTGCCAGCAGCTTGGCCGGTGGGGCCCTCACAGATACGCAGTATTTT
.	TRBD1	TRBJ1-1	TRBV6-2/TRBV6-3	CASSHRGERAFF	TGTGCCAGCAGCCACAGGGGGGAGCGAGCTTTCTTT
.	.	TRBJ2-3	TRBV20-1	CSATGRTDTQYF	TGCAGTGCCACGGGAAGGACAGATACGCAGTATTTT
.	TRBD2	TRBJ2-1	TRBV30	CAWELAGGSMFF	TGTGCCTGGGAACTAGCGGGAGGGAGTATGTTCTTC
many	TRBD1	TRBJ1-2	TRBV5-6	CASSLIGGQVCGYTF	TGTGCCAGCAGCTTGATTGGCGGACAGGTCTGTGGCTACACCTTC
few	.	TRBJ2-2	TRBV7-2	CASSTQGGDTGELFF	TGTGCCAGCAGCACCCAGGGGGGGGACACCGGGGAGCTGTTTTTT
.	TRBD2	TRBJ2-1	TRBV24-1	CATSVAGGYNEQFF	TGTGCCACCAGTGTAGCGGGAGGCTACAATGAGCAGTTCTTC
.	.	TRBJ1-1	TRBV7-2	CASSLAPANTEAFF	TGTGCCAGCAGCTTAGCCCCCGCGAACACTGAAGCTTTCTTT
.	.	TRBJ1-2	TRBV6-1	CASRGGLNYGYTF	TGTGCCAGCAGGGGGGGCCTTAACTATGGCTACACCTTC
.	.	TRBJ2-6	TRBV6-1	CASSGSWSSGANVLTF	TGTGCCAGCAGTGGGTCCTGGAGCTCTGGGGCCAACGTCCTGACTTTC
.	.	TRBJ1-5	TRBV12-3/TRBV12-4	CASSFARNQPQHF	TGTGCCAGCAGTTTCGCTCGGAATCAGCCCCAGCATTTT
.	.	TRBJ2-3	TRBV7-9	CASSLAASGADTQYF	TGTGCCAGCAGCTTAGCGGCCAGCGGAGCAGATACGCAGTATTTT
few	TRBD1	TRBJ2-7	TRBV18	CASSPGQGGHEQYF	TGTGCCAGCTCACCAGGACAGGGCGGCCACGAGCAGTACTTC
few	TRBD2	TRBJ2-7	TRBV7-6	CASSHPGGLSSYEQYF	TGTGCCAGCAGCCATCCGGGAGGGCTGAGCTCCTACGAGCAGTACTTC
.	TRBD1	TRBJ2-3	TRBV2	CASIRPGQGLDTQYF	TGTGCCAGCATCCGACCGGGACAGGGGTTAGATACGCAGTATTTT
few	TRBD1	TRBJ1-2	TRBV29-1	CSVDRTGGYTF	TGCAGCGTTGACAGGACAGGTGGCTACACCTTC
.	.	TRBJ2-5	TRBV7-2	CASSLAGHQETQYF	TGTGCCAGCAGCTTAGCGGGGCACCAAGAGACCCAGTACTTC
.	.	TRBJ2-1	TRBV6-2/TRBV6-3	CASSHLAPTYNEQFF	TGTGCCAGCAGCCATCTAGCGCCCACCTACAATGAGCAGTTCTTC
many	.	TRBJ2-3	TRBV20-1	CSGGGGDTQYF	TGCAGTGGAGGGGGTGGAGATACGCAGTATTTT
few	.	TRBJ2-1	TRBV24-1	CATSRDGYNEQFF	TGTGCCACCAGTAGAGACGGTTACAATGAGCAGTTCTTC
many	.	TRBJ2-3	TRBV4-1	CASSQVRAATDTQYF	TGCGCCAGCAGCCAAGTTCGGGCAGCAACAGATACGCAGTATTTT
.	TRBD1	TRBJ2-7	TRBV2	CASSEVDRGSLAYEQYF	TGTGCCAGCAGTGAAGTGGACAGGGGATCTTTGGCCTACGAGCAGTACTTC
.	.	TRBJ2-7	TRBV30	CAWSDYPYEQYF	TGTGCCTGGAGTGACTACCCCTACGAGCAGTACTTC
few	TRBD2	TRBJ2-5	TRBV29-1	CSVIFPGGFQETQYF	TGCAGCGTTATCTTCCCGGGAGGTTTCCAAGAGACCCAGTACTTC
few	.	TRBJ2-3	TRBV9	CASSVISLAGDTQYF	TGTGCCAGCAGCGTAATTTCCCTGGCGGGAGATACGCAGTATTTT
.	.	TRBJ1-2	TRBV7-6	CASSPTDRANYGYTF	TGTGCCAGCAGCCCAACGGACAGAGCTAACTATGGCTACACCTTC
many	.	TRBJ2-5	TRBV9	CASSLGTVTGETQYF	TGTGCCAGCAGCCTCGGGACGGTTACGGGGGAGACCCAGTACTTC
.	.	TRBJ1-1	TRBV5-5	CASSWVAGVEAFF	TGTGCCAGCAGCTGGGTTGCTGGGGTTGAAGCTTTCTTT
.	.	TRBJ2-5	TRBV15	CATSRVAGILETQYF	TGTGCCACCAGCAGAGTGGCGGGGATTTTGGAGACCCAGTACTTC
few	.	TRBJ1-2	TRBV20-1	CSAIHTGSGYTF	TGCAGTGCCATACATACAGGGAGTGGCTACACCTTC
few	.	TRBJ2-2	TRBV6-6	CASSRTRDSGELFF	TGTGCCAGCAGTAGGACCAGGGATTCCGGGGAGCTGTTTTTT
few	.	TRBJ2-7	TRBV27	CASSLSRVYEQYF	TGTGCCAGCAGTTTATCTCGGGTTTACGAGCAGTACTTC
few	TRBD2	TRBJ2-3	TRBV27	CASSTLAGGFSDTQYF	TGTGCCAGCAGCACACTAGCGGGAGGTTTTTCAGATACGCAGTATTTT
.	.	TRBJ2-5	TRBV11-3	CASSLEREETQYF	TGTGCCAGCAGCTTAGAGCGGGAAGAGACCCAGTACTTC
many	TRBD1	TRBJ2-7	TRBV12-3/TRBV12-4	CASSPTGSYEQYF	TGTGCCAGCAGCCCGACAGGGTCCTACGAGCAGTACTTC